A selection of T cell receptor beta chains follows, all from one sample in a study of blood T cell repertoires in COVID-19. Assay used: immunoSEQ multiplex PCR; TCRdb lists only in-frame clones, some missing. The profile shows just over 150,000 clones, over 70% of them singletons. Specimen: peripheral blood. The receptors were gathered from a man aged 55 to 70 with acute or convalescent COVID-19. The CDR3 runs from the conserved cysteine through the conserved F or W. Each record gives: V gene, D gene, clone size, J gene, CDR3 protein, CDR3 DNA. D genes are given only for firm matches. The listing skips clone size in some rows; elsewhere it reads once, few, many or a size class.

V gene: TRBV25-1
D gene: TRBD1
clone size: .
J gene: TRBJ2-1
CDR3 protein: CASRGTVLNEQFF
CDR3 DNA: TGTGCCAGCAGGGGGACAGTCCTCAATGAGCAGTTCTTC

V gene: TRBV3-1/TRBV3-2
D gene: TRBD1
clone size: .
J gene: TRBJ2-3
CDR3 protein: CASSQRTGGNRITDTQYF
CDR3 DNA: TGTGCCAGCAGCCAACGGACAGGGGGGAACAGGATCACAGATACGCAGTATTTT

V gene: TRBV19
D gene: TRBD1
clone size: few
J gene: TRBJ1-6
CDR3 protein: CASSPETGATSPLHF
CDR3 DNA: TGTGCCAGTAGTCCGGAGACAGGGGCCACTTCACCCCTCCACTTT

V gene: TRBV24-1
D gene: TRBD1
clone size: .
J gene: TRBJ2-1
CDR3 protein: CATSDRTGIYEQFF
CDR3 DNA: TGTGCCACCAGTGACCGGACAGGGATTTATGAGCAGTTCTTC

V gene: TRBV6-1
D gene: .
clone size: .
J gene: TRBJ1-4
CDR3 protein: CASSESLGRGEKLFF
CDR3 DNA: TGTGCCAGCAGTGAAAGTTTAGGGAGGGGTGAAAAACTGTTTTTT

V gene: TRBV27
D gene: TRBD1
clone size: .
J gene: TRBJ2-7
CDR3 protein: CASSRDRASEQYF
CDR3 DNA: TGTGCCAGCAGTCGAGACAGGGCCAGCGAGCAGTACTTC

V gene: TRBV5-4
D gene: .
clone size: .
J gene: TRBJ1-2
CDR3 protein: CASSLREQGTDYGYTF
CDR3 DNA: TGTGCCAGCAGCCTCCGAGAGCAGGGGACCGACTATGGCTACACCTTC

V gene: TRBV9
D gene: TRBD1
clone size: .
J gene: TRBJ1-1
CDR3 protein: CASSVIGTVNTEAFF
CDR3 DNA: TGTGCCAGCAGCGTGATTGGGACAGTGAACACTGAAGCTTTCTTT

V gene: TRBV6-4
D gene: .
clone size: .
J gene: TRBJ1-3
CDR3 protein: CASSESLSSGNTIYF
CDR3 DNA: TGTGCCAGCAGTGAAAGTCTCAGCTCTGGAAACACCATATATTTT

V gene: TRBV5-6
D gene: TRBD2
clone size: .
J gene: TRBJ2-4
CDR3 protein: CASSLRPGGAKNIQYF
CDR3 DNA: TGTGCCAGCAGCTTGCGTCCGGGGGGAGCCAAAAACATTCAGTACTTC

V gene: TRBV5-1
D gene: TRBD2
clone size: once
J gene: TRBJ2-1
CDR3 protein: CASSTGTSGVNEQFF
CDR3 DNA: TGCGCCAGCAGCACCGGGACTAGCGGGGTTAATGAGCAGTTCTTC

V gene: TRBV27
D gene: TRBD1
clone size: .
J gene: TRBJ1-1
CDR3 protein: CASSLNRGNTEAFF
CDR3 DNA: TGTGCCAGCAGTTTAAACAGGGGGAACACTGAAGCTTTCTTT

V gene: TRBV27
D gene: TRBD1
clone size: .
J gene: TRBJ2-7
CDR3 protein: CASTPTYSDRDYEQYF
CDR3 DNA: TGTGCCAGCACCCCTACTTACTCTGACAGGGACTACGAGCAGTACTTC

V gene: TRBV3-1/TRBV3-2
D gene: .
clone size: few
J gene: TRBJ1-3
CDR3 protein: CASSQDDSHSGNTIYF
CDR3 DNA: TGTGCCAGCAGCCAAGACGACAGCCACTCTGGAAACACCATATATTTT

V gene: TRBV24-1
D gene: .
clone size: .
J gene: TRBJ1-2
CDR3 protein: CATSDAGFNYGYTF
CDR3 DNA: TGTGCCACCAGTGATGCAGGCTTTAACTATGGCTACACCTTC

V gene: TRBV5-4
D gene: .
clone size: .
J gene: TRBJ2-3
CDR3 protein: CASSLEGSGIDTQYF
CDR3 DNA: TGTGCCAGCAGCTTGGAAGGTAGCGGAATCGATACGCAGTATTTT

V gene: TRBV11-2
D gene: .
clone size: .
J gene: TRBJ2-7
CDR3 protein: CASRAGSNPAKQYF
CDR3 DNA: TGTGCCAGCAGGGCAGGGTCGAACCCCGCAAAGCAGTACTTC

V gene: TRBV28
D gene: .
clone size: few
J gene: TRBJ1-2
CDR3 protein: CASSLLTGKGYTF
CDR3 DNA: TGTGCCAGCAGTTTATTAACAGGGAAAGGCTACACCTTC

V gene: TRBV3-1/TRBV3-2
D gene: .
clone size: .
J gene: TRBJ1-1
CDR3 protein: CASSPAISTEAFF
CDR3 DNA: TGTGCCAGCAGCCCCGCAATTAGCACTGAAGCTTTCTTT

V gene: TRBV18
D gene: TRBD1
clone size: .
J gene: TRBJ2-5
CDR3 protein: CASSTATGRETQYF
CDR3 DNA: TGTGCCAGCTCCACCGCGACAGGGCGTGAGACCCAGTACTTC

V gene: TRBV11-2
D gene: .
clone size: many
J gene: TRBJ1-6
CDR3 protein: CASSFEPGSPLHF
CDR3 DNA: TGTGCCAGCAGCTTTGAACCAGGTTCACCCCTCCACTTT

V gene: TRBV4-2
D gene: TRBD2
clone size: .
J gene: TRBJ2-5
CDR3 protein: CASSQEGTSGGLEQETQYF
CDR3 DNA: TGTGCCAGCAGCCAAGAGGGGACTAGCGGGGGGCTGGAACAAGAGACCCAGTACTTC

V gene: TRBV9
D gene: .
clone size: .
J gene: TRBJ2-5
CDR3 protein: CASSARHIGAQYF
CDR3 DNA: TGTGCCAGCAGCGCTCGCCACATAGGAGCCCAGTACTTC

V gene: TRBV19
D gene: TRBD1
clone size: .
J gene: TRBJ1-2
CDR3 protein: CASSIGRGQGFYGYTF
CDR3 DNA: TGTGCCAGTAGTATAGGTAGGGGGCAGGGCTTCTATGGCTACACCTTC

V gene: TRBV7-2
D gene: TRBD2
clone size: .
J gene: TRBJ2-7
CDR3 protein: CASSFGGGGEQYF
CDR3 DNA: TGTGCCAGCAGCTTTGGCGGGGGGGGTGAGCAGTACTTC

V gene: TRBV11-2
D gene: .
clone size: .
J gene: TRBJ2-7
CDR3 protein: CASSLVFYEQYF
CDR3 DNA: TGTGCCAGCAGCTTAGTATTCTACGAGCAGTACTTC

V gene: TRBV7-2
D gene: TRBD2
clone size: few
J gene: TRBJ2-7
CDR3 protein: CASSSASGTSYEQYF
CDR3 DNA: TGTGCCAGCAGCTCAGCTAGCGGCACCTCCTACGAGCAGTACTTC

V gene: TRBV4-1
D gene: .
clone size: .
J gene: TRBJ2-5
CDR3 protein: CASSPFGGPQETQYF
CDR3 DNA: TGCGCCAGCAGCCCCTTTGGGGGCCCCCAAGAGACCCAGTACTTC